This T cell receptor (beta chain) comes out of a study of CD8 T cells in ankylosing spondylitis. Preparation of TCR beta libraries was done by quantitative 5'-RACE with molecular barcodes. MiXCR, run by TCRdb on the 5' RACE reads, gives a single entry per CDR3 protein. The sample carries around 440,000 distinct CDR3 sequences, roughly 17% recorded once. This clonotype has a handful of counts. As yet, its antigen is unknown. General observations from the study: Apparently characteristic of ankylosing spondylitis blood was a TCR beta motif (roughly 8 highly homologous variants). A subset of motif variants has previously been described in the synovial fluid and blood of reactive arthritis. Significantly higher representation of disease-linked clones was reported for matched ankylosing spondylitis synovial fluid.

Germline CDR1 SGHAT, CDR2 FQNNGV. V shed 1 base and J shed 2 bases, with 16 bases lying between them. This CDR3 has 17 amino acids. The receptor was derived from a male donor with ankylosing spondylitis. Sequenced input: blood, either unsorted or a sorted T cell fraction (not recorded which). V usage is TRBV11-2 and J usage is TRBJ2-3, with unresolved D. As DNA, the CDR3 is TGTGCCAGCAGCTTAGGGACCCTTAAGGGCCCCACAGATACGCAGTATTTT. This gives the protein CASSLGTLKGPTDTQYF.